The rows below give T cell receptor beta chains drawn from one sample of a study of T cell responses to AZD1222 COVID-19 vaccine. Some clones are missing from TCRdb's copy, which holds only in-frame ones; the method was immunoSEQ multiplex PCR. The sample records more than 75,000 clones, 90% being singletons. The sample in question was peripheral blood, obtained on day 0 of AZD1222 vaccination. The receptors here all came from an adult in good health. The CDR3 runs from the conserved cysteine through the conserved F or W. A D gene is named only where the DNA matches it firmly. Size values are once, few and many counts, or a class for expanded clones, and some rows have none.

DNA	CDR3	size	V	D	J
TGCGCCAGCAGCCAAATCGGAGCCTCTAGCGCAAATACGCAGTATTTT	CASSQIGASSANTQYF	once	TRBV4-3	NA	TRBJ2-3
TGTGCCAGCAGCCAACGCAGGGGAGATCAGCCCCAGCATTTT	CASSQRRGDQPQHF	NA	TRBV3-1/TRBV3-2	NA	TRBJ1-5
TGTGCCAGCAGCTTAGAGGACAGGGGGTCCTATGGCTACACCTTC	CASSLEDRGSYGYTF	NA	TRBV7-2	TRBD1	TRBJ1-2
TGTGCCAGCAGGACGACCGGGACAGAAAGCAATCAGCCCCAGCATTTT	CASRTTGTESNQPQHF	many	TRBV27	TRBD1	TRBJ1-5
TGCGCCAGCAGCGCCTTGGGGGGACAGCTTTACTACACCTTC	CASSALGGQLYYTF	NA	TRBV5-1	TRBD1	TRBJ1-2
TGTGCCAGTAGTACAATGAGGGGCAATGAGCAGTTCTTC	CASSTMRGNEQFF	NA	TRBV19	NA	TRBJ2-1
TGTGCCAGCAGCTTAACGGACTCCACCGGGGAGCTGTTTTTT	CASSLTDSTGELFF	once	TRBV7-9	NA	TRBJ2-2
TGTGCCAGCAGCCGCGGGACTAGCGGAGGTGGGGGACACGAGCAGTACTTC	CASSRGTSGGGGHEQYF	NA	TRBV11-2	TRBD2	TRBJ2-7
TGTGCCAGCAGGGTTACGGGGTCTAATCAGCCCCAGCATTTT	CASRVTGSNQPQHF	NA	TRBV27	NA	TRBJ1-5
TGTGCCAGCAGCGTGGGAAACAGCTTGAACACTGAAGCTTTCTTT	CASSVGNSLNTEAFF	NA	TRBV9	NA	TRBJ1-1
TGTGCCAGCCAGCGGGATGGGGCCTACGAGCAGTACTTC	CASQRDGAYEQYF	NA	TRBV27	TRBD2	TRBJ2-7
TGTGCCAGTAAGGGACAGGCGAACACCGGGGAGCTGTTTTTT	CASKGQANTGELFF	NA	TRBV7-3	TRBD1	TRBJ2-2
TGTGCTAGTAGCTCTGCAAATGAGCAGTTCTTC	CASSSANEQFF	NA	TRBV12-5	NA	TRBJ2-1
TGTGCCAGTAGCAGACTGGACCACACTGAAGCTTTCTTT	CASSRLDHTEAFF	NA	TRBV19	NA	TRBJ1-1
TGTGCCAGCTCCCTAGGACAGGGGGTATACGAGCAGTACTTC	CASSLGQGVYEQYF	NA	TRBV18	TRBD1	TRBJ2-7
TGCAGCGTCGACCCGTCGTGGTTTATCGAGACCCAGTACTTC	CSVDPSWFIETQYF	NA	TRBV29-1	NA	TRBJ2-5
TGTGCCTTGCCCCCGACTAGCGGGAGATATGAGCAGTACTTC	CALPPTSGRYEQYF	NA	TRBV30	TRBD2	TRBJ2-7
TGTGCCACACAAATTCCGGGACAGGGGCAAGAAGAGCAGTACTTC	CATQIPGQGQEEQYF	NA	TRBV15	TRBD1	TRBJ2-7
TGTGCCAGCAGCTTAGCTAGCGGAACCGGGGAGCTGTTTTTT	CASSLASGTGELFF	NA	TRBV7-3	TRBD2	TRBJ2-2
TGTGCCAGCTCACCGAGCGGCACTGAAGCTTTCTTT	CASSPSGTEAFF	NA	TRBV18	NA	TRBJ1-1
TGTGCCAGCAGCGCTTACCAAGGAGGGACTGGAAACACCATATATTTT	CASSAYQGGTGNTIYF	once	TRBV9	NA	TRBJ1-3
TGTGCCAGCAGCCACAGACCTTACGCTACTAGCGGGAGAGCCGGAGACCAGTACTTC	CASSHRPYATSGRAGDQYF	NA	TRBV7-2	TRBD2	TRBJ2-5
TGTGCCAGCAGGTCCCCGGGTCTAGCGGGAGGCAAAAAGGAGACCCAGTACTTC	CASRSPGLAGGKKETQYF	NA	TRBV7-2	TRBD2	TRBJ2-5
TGTGCCAGCAGTGACCCGGGGCGAGACTACGAGCAGTACTTC	CASSDPGRDYEQYF	NA	TRBV25-1	NA	TRBJ2-7
TGTGCCAGCAGTTCCGGGACTAGCGGGCCCAATACGCAGTATTTT	CASSSGTSGPNTQYF	NA	TRBV5-6	TRBD2	TRBJ2-3
TGTGCCAGCAGCTTGGGGACAGGGGGCCCTTTGAATCAGCCCCAGCATTTT	CASSLGTGGPLNQPQHF	NA	TRBV5-6	TRBD1	TRBJ1-5
TGTGCCAGCAGTTACCGGCGGGGGGGGGATACACCCCAAGAGACCCAGTACTTC	CASSYRRGGDTPQETQYF	NA	TRBV6-2/TRBV6-3	TRBD2	TRBJ2-5
TGTGCCAGCAGCCCAGGAGGAACCGGGGAGCTGTTTTTT	CASSPGGTGELFF	once	TRBV5-4	NA	TRBJ2-2
TGTGCCAGCAGTGAAGTAACACTAGAGCAGTACTTC	CASSEVTLEQYF	NA	TRBV6-1	NA	TRBJ2-7
TGTGCCAGCACCGAGTCCAGCGATTATAATTCACCCCTCCACTTT	CASTESSDYNSPLHF	NA	TRBV28	NA	TRBJ1-6
TGTGCCAGTTCGGAGGCTCAGGGTCAGGGAAAACTGTTTTTT	CASSEAQGQGKLFF	NA	TRBV19	NA	TRBJ1-4
TGTGCCAGTAACTCTGAGGGGCTTGGCTACGAGCAGTACTTC	CASNSEGLGYEQYF	NA	TRBV19	NA	TRBJ2-7
TGTGCCACCAGCAGAGTTGCGGGGGACACTGAAGCTTTCTTT	CATSRVAGDTEAFF	NA	TRBV15	NA	TRBJ1-1
TGCGCCAGCAGCTTTGGGAGATCAAATGAAAAACTGTTTTTT	CASSFGRSNEKLFF	NA	TRBV5-1	NA	TRBJ1-4
TGTGCCATCAGTGAGGGGGGGATTTATGGCTACACCTTC	CAISEGGIYGYTF	NA	TRBV10-3	NA	TRBJ1-2
TGTGCCAGCAGATTCAACGAAGGGACTGAAGCTTTCTTT	CASRFNEGTEAFF	NA	TRBV7-9	NA	TRBJ1-1
TGTGCCAGCAGTGAAGGGGCAGCCATTAACTATGGCTACACCTTC	CASSEGAAINYGYTF	NA	TRBV6-1	NA	TRBJ1-2
TGTGCCAGCAGCCCCGGGCGGTCCCCCTACGAGCAGTACTTC	CASSPGRSPYEQYF	many	TRBV7-2	NA	TRBJ2-7
TGTGCCAGCAGTTTAAGGACAGGTTCCTCCTACGAGCAGTACTTC	CASSLRTGSSYEQYF	NA	TRBV28	TRBD1	TRBJ2-7
TGTGCCAGCAGTTATAGCAATCAGCCCCAGCATTTT	CASSYSNQPQHF	NA	TRBV7-9	NA	TRBJ1-5
TGTGCCAGCTCACCAGGGCAGGGGAACCAGCCCCAGCATTTT	CASSPGQGNQPQHF	NA	TRBV18	NA	TRBJ1-5
TGTGCCAGCAGCTTCACAGGGAGCACTGAAGCTTTCTTT	CASSFTGSTEAFF	NA	TRBV11-3	NA	TRBJ1-1
TGTGCCAGCAGTTTAGGGGGATCGAACACTGAAGCTTTCTTT	CASSLGGSNTEAFF	NA	TRBV27	NA	TRBJ1-1
TGTGCCAGCTCACAGGGACGTCTGAACACTGAAGCTTTCTTT	CASSQGRLNTEAFF	NA	TRBV18	NA	TRBJ1-1
TGTGCCAGAAGGGACGGGAGCACAGATACGCAGTATTTT	CARRDGSTDTQYF	NA	TRBV2	NA	TRBJ2-3
TGTGCCAGTAGCCGTCAGGGGGAAACTCACTATGGCTACACCTTC	CASSRQGETHYGYTF	NA	TRBV19	TRBD1	TRBJ1-2
TGTGCCAGCACCCACAGGATAACAGGGGGGGCCAACGTCCTGACTTTC	CASTHRITGGANVLTF	once	TRBV27	NA	TRBJ2-6
TGCGCCAGCAGCTTGGGACAGCACTTACCCACAAAGTATGAGCAGTACTTC	CASSLGQHLPTKYEQYF	NA	TRBV5-1	NA	TRBJ2-7
TGTGCCATCAGTGGGACTAGCGGAACGAACTCCTACAATGAGCAGTTCTTC	CAISGTSGTNSYNEQFF	NA	TRBV10-3	TRBD2	TRBJ2-1
TGCGCCAGCAGCTGGAGCGGCAGCCTTTTTTACGAGCAGTACTTC	CASSWSGSLFYEQYF	NA	TRBV5-5	NA	TRBJ2-7
TGCGCCAGCAGCACGGGACAGGGTAGCAATCAGCCCCAGCATTTT	CASSTGQGSNQPQHF	NA	TRBV5-1	TRBD1	TRBJ1-5
TGTGCCACCAGTGAGGGGTTAGGCTACACCTTC	CATSEGLGYTF	NA	TRBV24-1	NA	TRBJ1-2
TGTGCCAGCAGCCGGGGGGGGAACACTGAAGCTTTCTTT	CASSRGGNTEAFF	NA	TRBV3-1/TRBV3-2	NA	TRBJ1-1
TGTGCCAGCAGCCCCGGGCTAGCGGGAGTCGAGCAGTACTTC	CASSPGLAGVEQYF	NA	TRBV7-3	TRBD2	TRBJ2-7
TGCAGTGCTAGTCCCGGACAGGGTAATTCACCCCTCCACTTT	CSASPGQGNSPLHF	NA	TRBV20-1	TRBD1	TRBJ1-6